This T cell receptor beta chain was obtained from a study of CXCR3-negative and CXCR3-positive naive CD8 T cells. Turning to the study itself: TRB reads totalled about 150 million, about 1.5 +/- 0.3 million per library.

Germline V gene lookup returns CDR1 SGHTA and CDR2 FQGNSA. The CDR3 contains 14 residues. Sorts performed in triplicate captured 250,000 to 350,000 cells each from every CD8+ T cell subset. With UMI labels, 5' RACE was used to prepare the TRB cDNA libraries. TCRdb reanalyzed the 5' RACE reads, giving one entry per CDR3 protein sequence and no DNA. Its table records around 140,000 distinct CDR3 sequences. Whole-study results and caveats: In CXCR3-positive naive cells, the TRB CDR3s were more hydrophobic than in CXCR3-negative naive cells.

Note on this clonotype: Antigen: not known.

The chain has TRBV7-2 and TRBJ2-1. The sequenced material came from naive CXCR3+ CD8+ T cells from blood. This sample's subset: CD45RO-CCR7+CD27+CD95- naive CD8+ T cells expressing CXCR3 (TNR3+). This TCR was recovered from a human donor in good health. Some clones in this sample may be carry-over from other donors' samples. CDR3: CASSWSSSYNEQFF.